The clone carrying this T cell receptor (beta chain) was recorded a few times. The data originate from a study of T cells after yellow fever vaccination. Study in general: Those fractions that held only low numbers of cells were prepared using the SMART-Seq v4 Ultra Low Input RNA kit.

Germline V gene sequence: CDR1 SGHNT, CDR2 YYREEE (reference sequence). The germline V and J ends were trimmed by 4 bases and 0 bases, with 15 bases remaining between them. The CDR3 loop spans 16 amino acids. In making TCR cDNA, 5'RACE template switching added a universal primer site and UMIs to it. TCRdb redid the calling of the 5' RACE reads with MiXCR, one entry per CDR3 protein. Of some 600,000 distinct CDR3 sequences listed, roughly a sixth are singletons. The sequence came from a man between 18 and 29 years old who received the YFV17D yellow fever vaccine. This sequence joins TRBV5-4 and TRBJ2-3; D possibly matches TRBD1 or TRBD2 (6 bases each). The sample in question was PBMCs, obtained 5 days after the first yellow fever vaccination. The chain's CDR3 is CASSGGRGLSTDTQYF. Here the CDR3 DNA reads TGTGCCAGCAGCGGGGGCAGGGGACTCAGCACAGATACGCAGTATTTT.